This T cell receptor beta chain derives from a study of Graves' ophthalmopathy and Graves' hyperthyroidism. Study background: Sampling took place at initial diagnosis, with peripheral blood obtained before any treatment. Study-level points and caveats: The model predicted ophthalmopathy progression with roughly 70% sensitivity and approximately 72% specificity. Blood shared most expanded thyroid clonotypes above 0.001 frequency.

Fresh peripheral blood (10 ml) yielded the PBMCs. Trimming removed 1 base from V and 1 base from J, with 16 bases in between. Germline CDR1 and CDR2: DFQATT and SNEGSKA (reference sequence). The CDR3 is made up of 16 amino acids. Using RNA transcripts, the TCR beta CDR3 regions were amplified. First-round RT-PCR used HTBI primers; second-round multiplex PCR followed. TCRdb reprocessed the multiplex PCR reads with MiXCR, giving one entry per CDR3 protein. The table includes around 43,000 distinct CDR3 sequences, about 50% detected once. This clonotype was counted many times. Its target is unknown. The TCR sequence derives from an adult man with Graves' ophthalmopathy. The gene calls are TRBV20-1 and TRBJ1-1, with D possibly being TRBD1 (6 bases). Sequenced: peripheral blood. The CDR3 is CSARVRGAPPNTEAFF. In DNA, the CDR3 is TGCAGTGCTAGAGTCAGGGGCGCACCACCGAACACTGAAGCTTTCTTT.